The clone carrying this T cell receptor (beta chain) appeared a few times. Antigen unknown. CDR3 length: 13 residues. Germline V lookup: CDR1 MNHNS, CDR2 SASEGT. V shed 1 base and J shed 3 bases, with 4 bases lying between them. CD25-based Treg depletion was applied to purified naive CD4+ T cells. Study-level findings and limits: Tumor Tregs overlapped most with tumor, then blood, naive CD4+ cells.

TCRdb re-called the 5' RACE reads with MiXCR, one entry per CDR3 protein. The data hold some 30,000 distinct CDR3 sequences, with about a quarter observed a single time. Sequencing was done on a sample of naive CD4+ T cells sorted from a lymph node. Subset denoted: naive CD4+ T cells, CD4+CD45RA+CD25-. The clonotype was recovered from a female donor with breast cancer. The V call is TRBV6-1, the J call TRBJ2-1; no reliable D call. The CDR3 nucleotides read TGTGCCAGCAGTGAAGGATTCTACAATGAGCAGTTCTTC. Protein product: CASSEGFYNEQFF.